A single T cell receptor (beta chain) is shown here with its context. The specificity of this receptor is unknown. It has no much larger one-base neighbor in the sample; base qualities were not kept. The source of the sample is a study of T cell repertoires in cytomegalovirus infection (dated by TCRdb to the late 2010s). About the investigation overall: Donor HLA type was relevant to the analysis, because carriage of CMV infection together with the matching HLA type was indicated by public TCR beta signatures. The study at large found these results: In both this cohort and an independent roughly 400-donor cohort, the cumulative frequency of public TCR beta family members distinguished carriers of CMV infection plus the relevant HLA type. The ex vivo response was dominated by HLA-C-restricted CMV-specific TCR beta clonotypes, which also provided the single most frequent clonotype in two of eight donors.

Instrument on record: Illumina HiSeq 1500. TCRdb reworked the public reads: Q25 trimming with fastp, MiXCR clone assembly, productive beta chains retained. Each entry merges the rows of one CDR3 protein and shows their most common DNA and genes. In all, the sample holds roughly 640,000 distinct CDR3 sequences, and less than 25% of those were seen once. In total, the top ten clones hold 6.5% to 10% of the sample. CDR1 and CDR2 are read off the germline V gene as SQVTM and ANQGSEA. The CDR3 starts with the cysteine, ends with the phenylalanine, and has 15 residues. The CDR3 DNA has 45 bases and is translated from base 1. The trim is 3 bases for V and 1 base for J, with a gap of 15 bases between the germline ends.

The specimen was CD8+ T cells from PBMCs. This receptor was obtained from a human donor in good health (CMV status not recorded). Some clones in this sample may be carry-over from other donors' samples. The sequence is built from TRBV29-1 and TRBJ1-1; a tentative D match to TRBD1 spans 6 bases. The DNA sequence is as follows: TGCAGCGTTGACGGACCTTTACAGGGGAACACTGAAGCTTTCTTT. It encodes CSVDGPLQGNTEAFF.